One and the same sample provided the 19 T cell receptor beta chains below, sequenced in a study of Graves' ophthalmopathy and Graves' hyperthyroidism. RNA transcripts provided the template for amplifying TCR beta CDR3 regions. An initial RT-PCR round employing HTBI primers preceded a second-round multiplex PCR. TCRdb reprocessed the multiplex PCR reads via MiXCR and lists one record per CDR3 protein. The sample yields hundreds of thousands of distinct CDR3 sequences, roughly a fifth seen once. The sample comprised peripheral blood. The source of these receptors is a woman in her fifties or sixties with Graves' ophthalmopathy.

This clonotype has at least ten counts. The chain joins TRBV29-1 to TRBJ1-1; D unclear. The V gene lost 7 bases and the J gene lost 1 base, with 10 bases spanning the gap. The length of the CDR3 is 12 residues. Germline CDR1 and CDR2: SQVTM and ANQGSEA. The CDR3 nucleotides are TGCAGCGCCCACCAGCAGAACACTGAAGCTTTCTTT. Translating it yields CSAHQQNTEAFF.

The table lists this clonotype with many counts. J is TRBJ1-3 and V is TRBV19; TRBD1 agrees at 8 bases. CDR3 size: 14 residues. Per the germline V gene, CDR1 is LNHDA and CDR2 is SQIVND (reference sequence). The ends lost 7 bases at V and 4 bases at J; junction bases unmatched: 6. The CDR3 sequence is CASTSGGLGNTIYF. DNA for the CDR3: TGTGCCAGTACCTCAGGGGGCCTAGGAAACACCATATATTTT. Full variable domain (rest looked up from reference TRBV19 and TRBJ1-3): DGGITQSPKYLFRKEGQNVTLSCEQNLNHDAMYWYRQDPGQGLRLIYYSQIVNDFQKGDIAEGYSVSREKKESFPLTVTSAQKNPTAFYLCASTSGGLGNTIYFGEGSWLTVV.

The rearrangement joins TRBV15 to TRBJ2-5, with a weak D call TRBD1 (5 bases). Trimming removed 3 bases from V and 2 bases from J, with 10 bases in between. This CDR3 region has 14 residues. Germline V gene lookup returns CDR1 LNHNV and CDR2 YYDKDF (reference sequence). The CDR3 coding sequence is TGTGCCACCAGCAGGTTTCCAGGGCAAGAGACCCAGTACTTC. Translation: CATSRFPGQETQYF.

This clonotype was seen ten or more times. The genes are TRBV20-1 and TRBJ1-2, with a possible D match to TRBD1 (5 bases). Germline loops: CDR1 DFQATT, CDR2 SNEGSKA (reference sequence). V lost 2 bases to trimming and J lost 1 base, with 5 bases between them. The CDR3 sequence is 12 residues long. The CDR3 bases are TGCAGTGCTAGAAGGGGTAACTATGGCTACACCTTC. Its translation: CSARRGNYGYTF.

This clonotype was detected many times. The rearrangement uses TRBV19 and TRBJ1-5; possible D gene TRBD1, 6 bases. Germline CDR1 is LNHDA and CDR2 is SQIVND (reference sequence). V lost 5 bases and J 4 bases, leaving 12 bases between the germline ends. This CDR3 region has 14 residues. This CDR3 is CASSRGLENQPQHF. The DNA for the CDR3 is TGTGCCAGTAGTCGGGGGCTTGAGAATCAGCCCCAGCATTTT.

Concerning this clonotype itself: The junction and the germline gene differ at one end; a read error may be behind it. This chain links TRBV12-3 or TRBV12-4 with TRBJ2-2, with 11 positions matching TRBD2. The CDR3 runs 15 residues. CDR3 DNA: TGTGCCAGCAGTCTAGCGGGAGGTAGCACCGGGGAGCTGTTTTTT. Translated, it gives CASSLAGGSTGELFF.

The sample holds many counts of this clonotype. This sequence joins TRBV6-5 and TRBJ1-1; weak D call: TRBD1 (6 bases). Germline assignment: CDR1 MNHEY and CDR2 SVGAGI. Trimming left V 4 bases short and J 4 bases short, with 16 bases between. The CDR3 sequence is 15 residues long. CDR3 in DNA: TGTGCCAGCAGTTCCATGACAGGAGCGGGCACTGAAGCTTTCTTT. It specifies CASSSMTGAGTEAFF.

This clonotype was seen repeatedly, ten times or more. The chain carries TRBV20-1 and TRBJ1-6; D is ambiguous. The CDR3 runs 13 residues. Per the germline V gene, CDR1 is DFQATT and CDR2 is SNEGSKA (reference sequence). Trimming pared 4 bases from V and 7 bases from J, leaving 11 bases between. CDR3 amino acids: CSAMSARNSPLHF. Here the CDR3 DNA reads TGCAGTGCTATGTCTGCGCGGAATTCACCCCTCCACTTT.

This clonotype showed up many times. The V and J genes are TRBV6-1 and TRBJ2-7, with 8 bases that match TRBD1. Losses at the gene ends were 7 bases for V and 4 bases for J; bases not matched to a gene: 9. In germline, CDR1 is MNHNS, CDR2 SASEGT. CDR3 size: 14 residues. CDR3 region: CASTKGQGVYEQYF. The CDR3 nucleotides read TGTGCCAGCACTAAAGGACAGGGTGTTTACGAGCAGTACTTC.

Turning to this clonotype: One end of the junction varies from germline; a read error may be responsible. The chain employs TRBV12-3 or TRBV12-4 and TRBJ2-5; D unclear. The CDR3 has 15 amino acids. The CDR3 DNA is TGTGTCAGCAGCTCATCTGGATCCGGTGGAGAGACCCAGTACTTC. It yields the protein CVSSSSGSGGETQYF.

The table lists this clonotype with many counts. This chain connects TRBV5-6 to TRBJ1-6; 9 bases fit TRBD1. Looked up from germline, CDR1 is SGHDT and CDR2 is YYEEEE. The CDR3 is 16 residues long. Germline trimming cut 4 bases from V and 8 bases from J; bases unmatched to any gene: 10. The CDR3 spells CASSMDRGISDSPLHF. CDR3 DNA: TGTGCCAGCAGCATGGACAGGGGTATCTCCGATTCACCCCTCCACTTT.

This clonotype was observed a single time. V gene TRBV2 combines with J gene TRBJ2-5, with a weak D call TRBD2 (5 bases). This CDR3 region has 15 residues. Germline loops: CDR1 SNHLY, CDR2 FYNNEI. With 5 bases removed from V and 6 bases from J, the gap between germline ends came to 19 bases. CDR3 in amino acids: CASSYGRVSLKTQYF. The DNA for the CDR3 is TGTGCCAGCAGTTACGGGCGGGTGAGCTTGAAGACCCAGTACTTC.

As regards this clonotype: A read error may be the cause here, since a much bigger clone is one base away. For the CDR3, the DNA is TGTGCCTGGAGTGCAGGGGTCGCGGGCACTGAAGCTTTCTTT. Translating it yields CAWSAGVAGTEAFF. V usage is TRBV30 and J usage is TRBJ1-1; D is perhaps TRBD1 (6 bases). Germline CDR1 and CDR2: GTSNPN and SVGIG (reference sequence). There are 14 residues in the CDR3. The V and J ends lost 1 base and 4 bases respectively, with 13 bases between them.

The V call is TRBV28, the J call TRBJ1-1; TRBD1 might be the D (6 bases). CDR1 and CDR2 from the germline V gene are MDHEN and SYDVKM. V gave up 5 bases and J gave up 1 base, with 11 bases separating them. The CDR3 loop spans 14 amino acids. The CDR3 here is CASSGGAENTEAFF. The CDR3 nucleotides read TGTGCCAGCAGTGGGGGGGCCGAGAACACTGAAGCTTTCTTT.

The chain is built from TRBV12-3 or TRBV12-4 and TRBJ2-7; the D is unclear. This CDR3 spans 18 amino acids. Trimming took 1 base from V and 0 from J, leaving 19 bases between them. The CDR3 spells CASSLGSAWTRSSYEQYF. For the CDR3, the DNA is TGTGCCAGCAGTTTAGGTTCCGCCTGGACGAGGAGCTCCTACGAGCAGTACTTC.

This chain's CDR3 is CSARDTGRNIQYF. The CDR3 region has the DNA TGCAGTGCTAGAGATACAGGGAGGAACATTCAGTACTTC. The rearrangement uses TRBV20-1 and TRBJ2-4; D assignment may be TRBD1 or TRBD2 (6 bases each). CDR3 size: 13 residues. Germline CDR1 and CDR2: DFQATT and SNEGSKA (reference sequence). Trimming removed 0 bases from V and 7 bases from J, with 10 bases in between.

This clonotype was picked up many times. The chain couples TRBV3-1 to TRBJ2-7; D gene unclear. This CDR3 is built from 16 residues. In germline, CDR1 is LGHDT, CDR2 YNNKEL (reference sequence). Between the trimmed V and J ends, which lost 2 bases and 0 bases, there was a span of 14 bases. Here the CDR3 DNA reads TGTGCCAGCAGCCAACGTCCGCAGGTGAGCTCCTACGAGCAGTACTTC. It encodes CASSQRPQVSSYEQYF.

This chain links TRBV20-1 with TRBJ2-2; TRBD2 agrees at 13 bases. There are 18 residues in the CDR3. Per the germline V gene, CDR1 is DFQATT and CDR2 is SNEGSKA (reference sequence). V trimming: 5 bases; J trimming: 0 bases; junction bases outside the gene matches: 9. CDR3 amino acids: CSAFSGLAGFANTGELFF. The CDR3 nucleotides read TGCAGTGCTTTCTCGGGACTAGCGGGATTCGCGAACACCGGGGAGCTGTTTTTT.

This clonotype was counted a single time. Its ends do not fully match the called genes, so a read error is possible. J is TRBJ2-2 and V is TRBV5-5; no clear D gene. The CDR3 contains 16 residues. Germline-derived CDR1 and CDR2 are SGHKS and YYEKEE (reference sequence). The CDR3 is CAISLVSLANTGELFF. In DNA, the CDR3 is TGTGCCATCAGCTTGGTTTCCCTCGCGAACACCGGGGAGCTGTTTTTT.